Each of the 16 T cell receptor beta chains below was sequenced from the same sample in a study of cytomegalovirus exposure and HLA in healthy donors. The PCR made use of 60 Vbeta and 13 Jbeta primers. Clones were read by immunoSEQ multiplex PCR, and TCRdb kept only the in-frame ones, dropping some. Seen here are tens of thousands of clones, under 75% observed once, and the top ten hold about 6%. The sample was PBMCs. These receptors were collected from a man younger than 45 in good health and CMV-seronegative.

The rearrangement uses TRBV19 and TRBJ1-1, with 7 bases fitting TRBD1. J gave up 1 base and V 5 bases, and 4 bases lay outside the gene matches. Germline CDR1 LNHDA, CDR2 SQIVND (reference sequence). The CDR3 is 14 residues long. CDR3 nucleotide sequence: TGTGCCAGTAGTGTGCAGGGGGGGAACACTGAAGCTTTCTTT. Amino acid sequence: CASSVQGGNTEAFF. Filled out from reference TRBV19 and TRBJ1-1, the complete variable domain reads DGGITQSPKYLFRKEGQNVTLSCEQNLNHDAMYWYRQDPGQGLRLIYYSQIVNDFQKGDIAEGYSVSREKKESFPLTVTSAQKNPTAFYLCASSVQGGNTEAFFGQGTRLTVV.

This chain joins TRBV4-1 and TRBJ1-3, with TRBD1 matching over 7 bases. The length of the CDR3 is 16 residues. Germline CDR1 reads MGHRA; CDR2 reads YSYEKL. The V gene end was trimmed by 3 bases and the J gene end by 0 bases; junction bases not matched to a gene: 5. The CDR3 spells CASSQTGTVSGNTIYF. In DNA, the CDR3 is TGCGCCAGCAGCCAGACAGGGACGGTCTCTGGAAACACCATATATTTT.

V is TRBV10-3 and J is TRBJ1-1; D possibly corresponds to TRBD1 (5 bases). Trimming took off 2 bases at V and 7 bases at J, with 14 bases between the two ends. This CDR3 region has 14 residues. CDR1 and CDR2 from the germline V gene are ENHRY and SYGVKD. The DNA for the CDR3 is TGTGCCATCAGTGAGGGGACGGGGAGGAGTGAAGCTTTCTTT. It is translated as CAISEGTGRSEAFF.

Here the CDR3 reads CASSTPDRENYGYTF. In nucleotides, the CDR3 is TGTGCCAGCAGCACCCCAGACAGGGAGAACTATGGCTACACCTTC. The chain combines TRBV5-4 with TRBJ1-2; 7 nucleotides match TRBD1. J gave up 2 bases and V 4 bases, and 8 bases lay outside the gene matches. The CDR3 loop spans 15 amino acids. Germline loops: CDR1 SGHNT, CDR2 YYREEE (reference sequence).

The CDR3 protein is CASSFRAGGSYEQYF. The CDR3, as DNA: TGTGCCAGCAGTTTCCGAGCGGGAGGCTCCTACGAGCAGTACTTC. The V and J genes are TRBV6-6 and TRBJ2-7, with 9 bases aligning to TRBD2. Germline assignment: CDR1 MNHNY and CDR2 SVGAGI (reference sequence). V gave up 4 bases and J gave up 0 bases; unmatched junction bases: 4. The CDR3 has 15 amino acids.

V and J are TRBV11-3 and TRBJ2-5; 9 positions agree with TRBD2. This CDR3 is 15 amino acids long. Germline V gene data show CDR1 as SGHNT and CDR2 as YENEEA. Unmatched junction bases numbered 9, after V lost 5 bases and J lost 5 bases. CDR3 sequence (DNA): TGTGCCAGCAGCCTAAGTAGCGGGAGATGGGAGACCCAGTACTTC. It encodes CASSLSSGRWETQYF.

This chain links TRBV30 with TRBJ2-5; 7 nucleotides line up with TRBD2. V gave up 1 base and J gave up 5 bases; unmatched junction bases: 7. The V gene's germline CDR1 is GTSNPN and CDR2 SVGIG (reference sequence). The CDR3 runs 14 residues. CDR3 nucleotides: TGTGCCTGGAGTGAGTCGGGGGGAAGGGAGACCCAGTACTTC. Translating it yields CAWSESGGRETQYF.

This clone was counted a few times. V gene TRBV5-1 combines with J gene TRBJ1-1; no reliable D call. Germline values: CDR1 SGHRS, CDR2 YFSETQ. This CDR3 is 15 amino acids long. Trimming stripped 5 bases from V and 0 bases from J, with 14 bases between. CDR3 region: CASSGRRLMNTEAFF. The CDR3 region has the DNA TGCGCCAGCAGTGGTAGGCGGCTGATGAACACTGAAGCTTTCTTT. Supplemented by reference TRBV5-1 and TRBJ1-1, the full variable domain reads KAGVTQTPRYLIKTRGQQVTLSCSPISGHRSVSWYQQTPGQGLQFLFEYFSETQRNKGNFPGRFSGRQFSNSRSEMNVSTLELGDSALYLCASSGRRLMNTEAFFGQGTRLTVV.

The V call is TRBV11-2, the J call TRBJ1-3; weak D call: TRBD1 (5 bases). This CDR3 spans 16 amino acids. CDR1 is SGHAT and CDR2 is FQNNGV in the germline V gene. V lost 5 bases and J 5 bases, leaving 19 bases between the germline ends. Here the CDR3 reads CASSPATGGFRNTIYF. Written as DNA, the CDR3 is TGTGCCAGCAGCCCCGCCACCGGGGGGTTTAGAAACACCATATATTTT.

This clone is categorized as medium-sized. The chain carries TRBV5-4 and TRBJ1-1; D might be TRBD1 (6 bases). Germline V CDR1 and CDR2: SGHNT, YYREEE (reference sequence). This CDR3 comprises 14 residues. With 0 bases removed from V and 7 bases from J, the gap between germline ends came to 13 bases. The CDR3 nucleotides read TGTGCCAGCAGCTTGGGGTGGGGGCTAGGTGAAGCTTTCTTT. Protein: CASSLGWGLGEAFF. The full variable domain, in which reference TRBV5-4 and TRBJ1-1 provide the parts outside the CDR3, is ETGVTQSPTHLIKTRGQQVTLRCSSQSGHNTVSWYQQALGQGPQFIFQYYREEENGRGNFPPRFSGLQFPNYSSELNVNALELDDSALYLCASSLGWGLGEAFFGQGTRLTVV.

This clone appeared a few times. The CDR3 coding sequence is TGTGCCAGCAGCTTCGAACTAGCGGGAGGGCTCTCCTACAATGAGCAGTTCTTC. Protein: CASSFELAGGLSYNEQFF. The rearrangement joins TRBV5-6 to TRBJ2-1, with 13 bases aligning to TRBD2. The CDR3 length is 18 residues. Germline V gene data show CDR1 as SGHDT and CDR2 as YYEEEE. V shed 2 bases and J 0 bases; nucleotides not matched to a gene: 5.

Only a few counts were recorded for this clone. The chain has TRBV5-1 and TRBJ1-1; weak D call: TRBD1 (5 bases). CDR1 and CDR2 (germline): SGHRS, YFSETQ. V gave up 3 bases and J gave up 8 bases, with 20 bases separating them. This CDR3 comprises 15 residues. The CDR3 DNA is TGCGCCAGCAGCTGGGGATTGCAGGGAATAGACGAAGCTTTCTTT. Protein product: CASSWGLQGIDEAFF. Full variable domain (remainder filled in from reference TRBV5-1 and TRBJ1-1): KAGVTQTPRYLIKTRGQQVTLSCSPISGHRSVSWYQQTPGQGLQFLFEYFSETQRNKGNFPGRFSGRQFSNSRSEMNVSTLELGDSALYLCASSWGLQGIDEAFFGQGTRLTVV.

The chain couples TRBV19 to TRBJ2-7; tentative D call: TRBD2 (6 bases). From germline, CDR1 is LNHDA and CDR2 SQIVND (reference sequence). This CDR3 contains 14 residues. The V gene lost 3 bases and the J gene lost 5 bases, with 14 bases spanning the gap. The CDR3 DNA sequence: TGTGCCAGTAGTATCCCTAGGAGGGGCCACGAGCAGTACTTC. It translates to CASSIPRRGHEQYF.

This chain links TRBV18 with TRBJ2-5, with 7 bases fitting TRBD2. The CDR3 covers 16 residues. J gave up 2 bases and V 3 bases, and 9 bases lay outside the gene matches. Germline CDR1 and CDR2: KGHSH and LQKENI. The CDR3 DNA sequence: TGTGCCAGCTCACCCCTTAGTCCTAGCGGTCAAGAGACCCAGTACTTC. Translated, it gives CASSPLSPSGQETQYF.

The V call is TRBV7-2, the J call TRBJ1-1; 9 nucleotides align to TRBD1. Trimming took 2 bases from V and 3 from J; bases not matched to a gene: 7. CDR1 and CDR2 (germline): SGHTA, FQGNSA. There are 16 residues in the CDR3. CDR3 nucleotide sequence: TGTGCCAGCAGCTTAAGAAGGGGACAGGGTTACACTGAAGCTTTCTTT. It is translated as CASSLRRGQGYTEAFF.

The chain employs TRBV10-3 and TRBJ2-7, with 8 positions matching TRBD2. After removal of 6 bases from V and 5 bases from J, the junction contained 9 bases not matched to a gene. Germline assignment: CDR1 ENHRY and CDR2 SYGVKD. This CDR3 contains 14 residues. CDR3 sequence reads: CAIRQTGTSDEQYF. The CDR3 DNA follows: TGTGCCATCAGGCAAACCGGGACTAGTGACGAGCAGTACTTC.